These 31 T cell receptor beta chains were sequenced from one sample in a study of T cells of healthy individuals (dated by TCRdb to the late 2010s). Library preparation was by 5' RACE. Data came from an Illumina MiSeq. TCRdb redid the processing of the public reads, applying fastp at Q25 and MiXCR, and retained in-frame beta chains. Rows are combined by CDR3 protein, so each entry shows the most common genes and DNA. For this sample there are around 80,000 distinct CDR3 sequences; around 5.1% appear just once. Around 6.9% of the sample lies in the top ten. These TCRs come from a female donor in good health.

About this clonotype: A single base separates this from a much larger clone, so it may be a read error. The chain couples TRBV6-5 to TRBJ2-3, with D unresolved. In germline, CDR1 is MNHEY, CDR2 SVGAGI. The ends were cut back, 6 bases at V and 1 base at J, with 17 bases in the middle. The CDR3 has 16 residues. CDR3 coding DNA: TGTGCCAGCAGCCGACTCCCCCGCGGCCGCACAGATACGCAGTATTTT. Its protein product is CASSRLPRGRTDTQYF.

This clonotype turned up a few times. The V and J genes are TRBV5-1 and TRBJ2-1; TRBD2 aligns across 7 bases. Germline assignment: CDR1 SGHRS and CDR2 YFSETQ. This CDR3 comprises 16 residues. Trimming at V came to 4 bases and at J to 3 bases, leaving 10 bases not matched to a gene. The CDR3 region is CASSPGWRELYNEQFF. The DNA of the CDR3 is TGCGCCAGCAGCCCCGGGTGGCGGGAGCTCTACAATGAGCAGTTCTTC.

This clonotype was detected many times. The chain joins TRBV5-6 to TRBJ2-3, with TRBD1 matching over 12 bases. The CDR3 length is 16 residues. The germline CDR1 and CDR2 sequences are SGHDT and YYEEEE. The trim removed 3 bases at V and 3 bases at J, leaving 5 bases unmatched. The CDR3 DNA follows: TGTGCCAGCAGCTCCGGGGACAGGGGGCTAACAGATACGCAGTATTTT. Protein sequence: CASSSGDRGLTDTQYF.

This clonotype appeared many times. The chain employs TRBV6-2 or TRBV6-3 and TRBJ1-5, with D uncertain. V lost 2 bases to trimming and J lost 3 bases, with 14 bases between them. The CDR3 is 16 amino acids. Per germline, CDR1 MNHEY and CDR2 SVGEGT. The CDR3, as DNA: TGTGCCAGCAGTTACATGTATACAGCCCTCAATCAGCCCCAGCATTTT. Translated, it gives CASSYMYTALNQPQHF.

Ten or more counts support this clonotype. This chain joins TRBV12-3 or TRBV12-4 and TRBJ1-1, with D unclear. Trimming took 6 bases from V and 0 from J, leaving 11 bases between them. CDR3 length: 14 residues. DNA of the CDR3: TGTGCCAGCAGCACGGATGAGGTGAACACTGAAGCTTTCTTT. Its protein is CASSTDEVNTEAFF.

This clonotype was observed a handful of times. CDR3 sequence (DNA): TGCGCCAGCAGCTCCGGGGGCAGGGGAGGCCTAATCCAAGCCGATGAGCAGTTCTTC. Protein product: CASSSGGRGGLIQADEQFF. This rearrangement joins TRBV5-1 to TRBJ2-1; D may match TRBD1 or TRBD2 (6 bases each). V lost 3 bases to trimming and J lost 8 bases, with 30 bases between them. CDR1 and CDR2 from the germline V gene are SGHRS and YFSETQ. The CDR3 has 19 residues.

This clonotype was counted at least ten times. V is TRBV7-9 and J is TRBJ1-1; TRBD1 is a possible D gene (5 bases). The CDR3 consists of 11 residues. V was cut by 5 bases and J by 8 bases, with 9 bases left in between. The germline V gene encodes CDR1 SEHNR and CDR2 FQNEAQ (reference sequence). As DNA, the CDR3 is TGTGCCAGCAGCCATTCAGGGGAAGCTTTCTTT. Translated: CASSHSGEAFF.

V is TRBV7-9 and J is TRBJ2-1; TRBD2 matches at 9 bases. Trimming cost V 1 base and J 6 bases; bases outside gene matches: 4. Germline loops: CDR1 SEHNR, CDR2 FQNEAQ (reference sequence). There are 15 residues in the CDR3. CDR3 protein: CASSLGLAGINEQFF. CDR3 in DNA: TGTGCCAGCAGCTTAGGGCTAGCGGGAATCAATGAGCAGTTCTTC.

This clonotype was seen many times. This sequence joins TRBV4-2 and TRBJ2-2; a weak D match, TRBD2 (6 bases). V was cut by 1 base and J by 0 bases, with 9 bases left in between. The CDR3 extends over 16 amino acids. Germline CDR1 LGHNA, CDR2 YNFKEQ. CDR3: CASSQVVAANTGELFF. Here the CDR3 DNA reads TGTGCCAGCAGCCAAGTTGTAGCGGCGAACACCGGGGAGCTGTTTTTT.

This clonotype has only a few counts. The chain couples TRBV28 to TRBJ1-1; D gene unclear. CDR1 and CDR2 from the germline V gene are MDHEN and SYDVKM. The V end lost 2 bases, the J end lost 8 bases, and 9 bases lay between the germline ends. This CDR3 region has 12 residues. As DNA, the CDR3 is TGTGCCAGCAGTTTAGCCGGACTCGAAGCTTTCTTT. Translated, it gives CASSLAGLEAFF.

This clonotype appeared a few times. This chain connects TRBV13 to TRBJ2-1; TRBD1 aligns across 7 bases. CDR3 size: 15 residues. Per the germline V gene, CDR1 is PRHDT and CDR2 is FYEKMQ (reference sequence). V shed 6 bases and J 7 bases; nucleotides not matched to a gene: 12. The CDR3, as DNA: TGTGCCAGCAGACATACCCGACAGGGTTGGAATGAGCAGTTCTTC. Encoded protein: CASRHTRQGWNEQFF.

The rearrangement joins TRBV30 to TRBJ1-1, with a weak D call TRBD1 (5 bases). The ends were cut back, 3 bases at V and 10 bases at J, with 12 bases in the middle. The CDR3 runs to 11 residues. CDR1 and CDR2 (germline): GTSNPN, SVGIG (reference sequence). The chain's CDR3 is CAWRDQGAAFF. In DNA form, the CDR3 reads TGTGCCTGGAGGGACCAGGGAGCAGCTTTCTTT. The complete variable domain, with remaining parts taken from reference TRBV30 and TRBJ1-1, reads SQTIHQWPATLVQPVGSPLSLECTVEGTSNPNLYWYRQAAGRGLQLLFYSVGIGQISSEVPQNLSASRPQDRQFILSSKKLLLSDSGFYLCAWRDQGAAFFGQGTRLTVV.

This clonotype was counted ten times or more. This chain joins TRBV5-1 and TRBJ2-3; TRBD1 aligns across 8 bases. CDR1 and CDR2 from the germline V gene are SGHRS and YFSETQ. The CDR3 covers 13 residues. The J segment lost 5 bases and the V segment lost 3 bases, leaving 2 bases of the junction unmatched. The CDR3 coding sequence is TGCGCCAGCAGCTCTACAGGGGGAGATACGCAGTATTTT. Residues: CASSSTGGDTQYF.

There are many counts of this clonotype. The V call is TRBV3-1, the J call TRBJ1-4; a possible D gene is TRBD1 (6 bases). The V gene lost 0 bases and the J gene lost 3 bases, with 11 bases spanning the gap. The CDR3 runs 16 residues. The germline CDR1 and CDR2 sequences are LGHDT and YNNKEL (reference sequence). For the CDR3, the DNA is TGTGCCAGCAGCCAAGACTGGGGGCGAGCTAATGAAAAACTGTTTTTT. This translates into CASSQDWGRANEKLFF.

This clonotype was observed at least ten times. V gene TRBV23-1 combines with J gene TRBJ2-7, with no clear D. TRBV23-1 is an ORF for which the function is uncertain. V lost 5 bases, J lost 11 bases, and 7 bases lay in between. CDR3 length: 9 amino acids. The CDR3 DNA reads TGCGCCAGCAGTGAACCGAAGTACTTC. This codes for CASSEPKYF.

This clonotype was found many times. CDR3 in DNA: TGCAGTGCTTCGGACGCACACTCTGGAAACACCATATATTTT. This encodes CSASDAHSGNTIYF. The chain carries TRBV20-1 and TRBJ1-3; D gene unclear. The CDR3 consists of 14 residues. V was pared by 5 bases and J by 0 bases, with 11 bases between. Germline values: CDR1 DFQATT, CDR2 SNEGSKA (reference sequence).

This clonotype was seen ten or more times. The chain carries TRBV6-5 and TRBJ1-4, with TRBD1 matching over 8 bases. V trimming: 5 bases; J trimming: 5 bases; junction bases outside the gene matches: 13. This CDR3 spans 17 amino acids. CDR1 and CDR2 (germline): MNHEY, SVGAGI. CDR3 loop: CASSGGTLDRENEKLFF. As DNA, the CDR3 is TGTGCCAGCAGTGGAGGGACCTTGGACAGGGAAAATGAAAAACTGTTTTTT.

Turning to this clonotype: A much larger clone is a single base away; this may be a read error. The chain recombines TRBV27 with TRBJ2-4, with D perhaps matching TRBD1 (7 bases). This CDR3 region has 16 residues. The V gene lost 5 bases and the J gene lost 7 bases, with 21 bases spanning the gap. Germline lookup yields CDR1 MNHEY and CDR2 SMNVEV (reference sequence). CDR3 sequence reads: CASSPVRRGRWNIQYF. CDR3 DNA: TGTGCCAGCAGTCCGGTTAGGAGGGGGCGTTGGAACATTCAGTACTTC.

This clonotype has at least ten counts. The chain uses TRBV12-3 or TRBV12-4 and TRBJ2-1; D is unresolved. The CDR3 extends over 10 amino acids. V lost 7 bases, J lost 7 bases, and 5 bases lay in between. CDR3 residues: CASMDNEQFF. The CDR3 bases are TGTGCCAGCATGGATAATGAGCAGTTCTTC.

This clonotype was seen at least ten times. The chain combines TRBV20-1 with TRBJ2-5; D uncertain. V was cut by 5 bases and J by 5 bases, with 9 bases left in between. Germline values: CDR1 DFQATT, CDR2 SNEGSKA (reference sequence). This CDR3 region has 11 residues. Here the CDR3 reads CSASAYETQYF. CDR3 bases: TGCAGTGCTTCTGCATACGAGACCCAGTACTTC.

The sample holds many counts of this clonotype. The chain carries TRBV6-5 and TRBJ2-7; the match to TRBD1 covers 7 bases. The CDR3 spans 13 residues. From germline, CDR1 is MNHEY and CDR2 SVGAGI. The V and J ends lost 2 bases and 6 bases, in that order; junction bases with no gene match: 4. CDR3 sequence: CASSYGTVSEQYF. The DNA for the CDR3 is TGTGCCAGCAGTTACGGGACAGTCTCCGAGCAGTACTTC.

Ten or more counts support this clonotype. The chain joins TRBV4-2 to TRBJ1-3; D not certain. Trimming stripped 0 bases from V and 0 bases from J, with 12 bases between. Per the germline V gene, CDR1 is LGHNA and CDR2 is YNFKEQ. This CDR3 is built from 17 residues. CDR3 nucleotides: TGTGCCAGCAGCCAAGATACCCCATCGAGCTCTGGAAACACCATATATTTT. It translates to CASSQDTPSSSGNTIYF.

There are many counts of this clonotype. The genes are TRBV7-9 and TRBJ2-3; 8 bases match TRBD2. J gave up 2 bases and V 5 bases, and 12 bases lay outside the gene matches. Germline V gene data show CDR1 as SEHNR and CDR2 as FQNEAQ (reference sequence). CDR3 size: 17 residues. The CDR3 here is CASSPGGGSGTTDTQYF. CDR3 DNA: TGTGCCAGCAGCCCTGGGGGAGGTAGCGGGACCACAGATACGCAGTATTTT.

This clonotype was seen only a few times. This chain links TRBV7-8 with TRBJ2-1; 14 bases are a match to TRBD2. Germline loops: CDR1 SGHVS, CDR2 FQNEAQ. This CDR3 comprises 16 residues. Losses at the gene ends were 5 bases for V and 9 bases for J; bases not matched to a gene: 9. The CDR3: CASSIRLAGGGGEQFF. For the CDR3, the DNA is TGTGCCAGCAGCATCCGACTAGCGGGAGGGGGGGGTGAGCAGTTCTTC.

This clonotype was seen only a few times. The chain links TRBV21-1 to TRBJ1-5; TRBD1, the table's D call, lacks a check against the DNA. TRBV21-1 is a pseudogene. The CDR3 consists of 16 residues. The CDR3 bases are TGTGCCAGCAGCAAAGCGCGGGACCGACCCAATCAGCCCCAGCATTTT. Residues: CASSKARDRPNQPQHF.

This clonotype was seen ten or more times. This chain joins TRBV12-3 or TRBV12-4 and TRBJ2-3; TRBD1 might be the D (5 bases). The CDR3 is 14 amino acids. Deletions cut 5 bases from V and 5 bases from J, with 14 bases between. This CDR3 is CASSGGWGEDTQYF. The CDR3 bases are TGTGCCAGCAGTGGTGGTTGGGGCGAAGATACGCAGTATTTT.

The chain links TRBV27 to TRBJ1-1; 10 nucleotides line up with TRBD1. Germline loops: CDR1 MNHEY, CDR2 SMNVEV (reference sequence). CDR3 length: 14 amino acids. V dropped 5 bases and J dropped 5; count of bases not matched to a gene: 5. DNA of the CDR3: TGTGCCAGCAGTCCCAGGGACAGGGGAACTGAAGCTTTCTTT. It yields the protein CASSPRDRGTEAFF.

This clonotype was observed at least ten times. The chain recombines TRBV19 with TRBJ2-1, with 7 bases matching TRBD2. The CDR3 sequence is 14 residues long. Trimming at V came to 6 bases and at J to 6 bases, leaving 8 bases not matched to a gene. Germline CDR1 is LNHDA and CDR2 is SQIVND (reference sequence). The CDR3 region is CASSAGREINEQFF. The CDR3 DNA reads as TGTGCCAGTAGCGCGGGGCGGGAGATCAATGAGCAGTTCTTC.

This clonotype was recorded at least ten times. The chain recombines TRBV29-1 with TRBJ1-5; possibly TRBD1 for D (5 bases). Germline V lookup: CDR1 SQVTM, CDR2 ANQGSEA. Trimming took 7 bases from V and 1 from J, leaving 11 bases between them. This CDR3 region has 13 residues. The CDR3 DNA follows: TGCAGCGCCCGGGGGGGGAGCAATCAGCCCCAGCATTTT. This codes for CSARGGSNQPQHF.

This clonotype turned up a few times. V and J are TRBV6-5 and TRBJ1-2; TRBD1 agrees at 7 bases. The J segment lost 7 bases and the V segment lost 3 bases, leaving 11 bases of the junction unmatched. This CDR3 has 15 residues. Looked up from germline, CDR1 is MNHEY and CDR2 is SVGAGI. The CDR3: CASSYETGRGFGYTF. For the CDR3, the DNA is TGTGCCAGCAGTTATGAGACAGGGCGAGGGTTTGGCTACACCTTC.

In this sample, this clonotype turned up many times. The chain employs TRBV6-1 and TRBJ1-1, with no clear D. CDR1 MNHNS and CDR2 SASEGT come from the germline V gene. Trimming shortened V by 3 bases and J by 0 bases, and 8 bases separated the two germline ends. This CDR3 region has 14 residues. The DNA of the CDR3 is TGTGCCAGCAGTGAGCTTCGAGTGAACACTGAAGCTTTCTTT. Translated: CASSELRVNTEAFF.